The source of this T cell receptor beta chain is a study of vaccination effects on CD4 cells after COVID-19. Study-level background: Three convalescent patients were sampled both early and late post-vaccination. Post-vaccine draws lagged the second dose by a median of 72 days.

Sequencing followed a ViraFEST assay step that expanded antigen-specific CD4+ T cells with viral peptide pools. Subsequent to a culture period of 10 days, CD4+ T cells were isolated. The person had PCR-confirmed SARS-CoV-2 infection between March and December 2020. Of the BNT162b2 and mRNA-1273 vaccines, participants received two doses of one or the other. This table comes from immunoSEQ multiplex PCR, and its TCRdb copy is limited to in-frame clones, with some not included. Among 14,000 or so clones, around 80% were seen once, and the ten largest hold under 20%. Germline V gene data show CDR1 as MNHEY and CDR2 as SVGAGI. V gave up 3 bases and J gave up 5 bases, with 19 bases separating them. The CDR3 runs 16 residues. Study-wide findings and caveats: Infection- and vaccine-induced clones contracted markedly late after vaccination. Convalescent patients' post-vaccine spike repertoire was mostly distinct vaccine-induced clones.

A note on this clone: Antigen unknown.

The rearrangement uses TRBV6-5 and TRBJ2-5; D not certain. The sequence was collected from a human donor who had a prior SARS-CoV-2 infection. The material sequenced was CD4+ T cells from PBMCs cultured with SARS-CoV-2 spike peptides, taken after COVID-19 vaccination. The CDR3 nucleotides are TGTGCCAGCAGTTATACATCACATGGGCGCTTCGAGACCCAGTACTTC. Amino acid sequence: CASSYTSHGRFETQYF.